A selection of T cell receptor beta chains follows, all from one sample in a study of response to subunit inactivated influenza vaccine. TCRdb ran MiXCR on the RT-PCR reads and lists one entry per CDR3 protein. The sample has around 520,000 distinct CDR3 sequences, roughly 12% seen once. The material sequenced was PBMCs from blood, taken on the day of vaccination. Receptor source: a man aged 45-65 years who received an inactivated influenza vaccine. Both conserved end residues are part of each CDR3. Fields, in order: V gene, clone size, CDR3 length, J gene, D gene, CDR3 protein, CDR3 DNA. D genes are given only for firm matches. A clone size is listed for some rows: how often the clone was seen (once, few, many), or a class if it is expanded.

>TRBV7-2|NA|16|TRBJ2-5|TRBD2
CASSFQSGVTQETQYF
TGTGCCAGCAGCTTCCAAAGCGGGGTAACTCAAGAGACCCAGTACTTC
>TRBV20-1|NA|14|TRBJ2-7|TRBD2
CSTRVLAGAHEQYF
TGCAGTACCCGCGTACTAGCGGGGGCGCACGAGCAGTACTTC
>TRBV20-1|few|18|TRBJ2-3|TRBD2
CSAKVGTSVGTSTDTQYF
TGCAGTGCTAAGGTGGGGACTAGCGTGGGAACTAGCACAGATACGCAGTATTTT
>TRBV25-1|few|14|TRBJ1-6|NA
CASRNAQPGSPLHF
TGTGCCAGCAGAAACGCACAACCAGGTTCACCCCTCCACTTT
>TRBV20-1|few|10|TRBJ1-1|NA
CTTKNTEAFF
TGCACTACAAAGAACACTGAAGCTTTCTTT
>TRBV12-3/TRBV12-4|few|13|TRBJ2-5|NA
CASSSDVQETQYF
TGTGCCAGCAGCTCGGATGTACAAGAGACCCAGTACTTC
>TRBV27|NA|18|TRBJ2-7|NA
CASSSRRLPGRENYEQYF
TGTGCCAGCAGTTCCCGTCGGCTCCCGGGCAGGGAAAACTACGAGCAGTACTTC
>TRBV5-5|few|15|TRBJ2-1|NA
CASSWRVSSYNEQFF
TGTGCCAGCAGCTGGAGGGTGAGCTCCTACAATGAGCAGTTCTTC
>TRBV5-1|many|17|TRBJ2-1|TRBD2
CASSPLGSGSPYNEQFF
TGCGCCAGCAGCCCCCTAGGTAGCGGGAGTCCCTACAATGAGCAGTTCTTC
>TRBV20-1|many|14|TRBJ2-3|NA
CSARDRASTDTQYF
TGCAGTGCTAGAGACAGGGCAAGCACAGATACGCAGTATTTT
>TRBV6-2/TRBV6-3|NA|16|TRBJ2-5|TRBD2
CASSYRLAGNEETQYF
TGTGCCAGCAGTTACCGGCTAGCGGGGAACGAAGAGACCCAGTACTTC
>TRBV6-2/TRBV6-3|NA|13|TRBJ1-5|NA
CASNDRSNQPQHF
TGTGCCAGCAATGACAGGAGCAATCAGCCCCAGCATTTT
>TRBV27|many|17|TRBJ1-5|NA
CASSLIGGAESNQPQHF
TGTGCCAGCAGTTTAATAGGAGGGGCGGAAAGCAATCAGCCCCAGCATTTT
>TRBV4-1|few|16|TRBJ1-3|TRBD1
CASSQMGQGLGNTIYF
TGCGCCAGCAGCCAAATGGGACAGGGGCTAGGAAACACCATATATTTT
>TRBV4-1|NA|15|TRBJ2-4|NA
CASSQDVIAKNIQYF
TGCGCCAGCAGCCAAGATGTTATAGCCAAAAACATTCAGTACTTC
>TRBV3-1|NA|15|TRBJ2-7|TRBD1
CASSQGGQGPYEQYF
TGTGCCAGCAGCCAAGGGGGACAGGGACCCTACGAGCAGTACTTC
>TRBV27|few|18|TRBJ1-6|TRBD1
CASSRQGYPRQSNSPLHF
TGTGCCAGCAGCAGACAGGGGTACCCCCGACAGTCAAATTCACCCCTCCACTTT
>TRBV6-1|many|14|TRBJ1-5|NA
CASQNRGSNQPQHF
TGTGCCAGCCAAAATAGGGGTAGCAATCAGCCCCAGCATTTT
>TRBV5-1|many|15|TRBJ2-2|NA
CASSLYTRNTGELFF
TGCGCCAGCAGCTTGTATACAAGGAACACCGGGGAGCTGTTTTTT
>TRBV6-2/TRBV6-3|NA|15|TRBJ2-7|TRBD1
CASSYEGQGVYEQYF
TGTGCCAGCAGTTACGAAGGACAGGGGGTCTACGAGCAGTACTTC
>TRBV5-1|many|13|TRBJ1-4|NA
CASRLTIREKLFF
TGCGCCAGCAGGTTGACAATACGGGAAAAACTGTTTTTT
>TRBV7-2|few|13|TRBJ2-1|NA
CASSPPTYNEQFF
TGTGCCAGCAGCCCCCCCACCTACAATGAGCAGTTCTTC
>TRBV6-5|NA|17|TRBJ2-7|TRBD2
CACSSLGLAGGFYEQYF
TGTGCCTGCAGTTCCTTGGGACTAGCGGGAGGTTTCTACGAGCAGTACTTC
>TRBV27|NA|14|TRBJ2-1|NA
CASSFRGHRNEQFF
TGTGCCAGCAGTTTCAGGGGCCATCGGAATGAGCAGTTCTTC
>TRBV7-9|few|14|TRBJ2-7|NA
CASSLGGQPYEQYF
TGTGCCAGCAGCTTGGGGGGCCAACCTTACGAGCAGTACTTC
>TRBV15|NA|18|TRBJ1-6|TRBD1
CATSTGQGARPYNSPLHF
TGTGCCACCAGCACGGGGCAGGGGGCCCGCCCCTATAATTCACCCCTCCACTTT
>TRBV11-3|NA|13|TRBJ2-1|TRBD1
CASSLTGAGEQFF
TGTGCCAGCAGCCTTACAGGGGCGGGTGAGCAGTTCTTC
>TRBV6-2/TRBV6-3|few|14|TRBJ2-1|NA
CASSVQRVYNEQFF
TGTGCCAGCAGTGTACAGAGGGTCTACAATGAGCAGTTCTTC
>TRBV7-2|few|14|TRBJ1-2|TRBD1
CASSTRQGVNGYTF
TGTGCCAGCAGCACCCGACAGGGTGTGAATGGCTACACCTTC